Below are 19 T cell receptor beta chains sequenced from a single sample in a study of CD8 T cells in ankylosing spondylitis. TCRdb re-derived calls from the 5' RACE reads in MiXCR, one entry per CDR3 protein. The data show 150,000 to 200,000 distinct CDR3 sequences, under 35% seen once. Sequenced sample: synovial fluid, either unsorted or a sorted T cell fraction (not recorded which). Receptor source: a male donor with ankylosing spondylitis.

This clonotype was observed at least ten times. V gene TRBV20-1 combines with J gene TRBJ2-2, with 7 bases lining up with TRBD2. In germline, CDR1 is DFQATT, CDR2 SNEGSKA (reference sequence). J was trimmed by 4 bases and V by 1 base; bases with no gene match: 9. This CDR3 region has 16 residues. CDR3 amino acids: CSARAPRERGTGELFF. Written as DNA, the CDR3 is TGCAGTGCTAGAGCCCCCCGGGAGCGGGGCACCGGGGAGCTGTTTTTT.

The V gene is TRBV20-1, the J gene TRBJ1-1; no firm D call. Trimming cost V 0 bases and J 0 bases, with 11 bases left between them. Germline-derived CDR1 and CDR2 are DFQATT and SNEGSKA (reference sequence). This CDR3 has 15 amino acids. CDR3 in DNA: TGCAGTGCTAGAGAGCCGGCCCCATTGAACACTGAAGCTTTCTTT. Protein product: CSAREPAPLNTEAFF.

This clonotype was picked up a small number of times. This chain connects TRBV20-1 to TRBJ1-6, with a possible D match to TRBD1 (5 bases). Germline CDR1 reads DFQATT; CDR2 reads SNEGSKA (reference sequence). With 0 bases removed from V and 8 bases from J, the gap between germline ends came to 17 bases. CDR3 length: 16 amino acids. Here the CDR3 DNA reads TGCAGTGCTAGAGATCCGACCGCCTTGGGGGATTCACCCCTCCACTTT. It encodes CSARDPTALGDSPLHF.

This clonotype was found many times. This sequence joins TRBV28 and TRBJ2-7, with 7 positions matching TRBD1. The CDR3 extends over 12 amino acids. Germline V gene sequence: CDR1 MDHEN, CDR2 SYDVKM. With V trimmed by 6 bases and J by 4 bases, 3 bases remained unmatched. CDR3 sequence reads: CASRTGVYEQYF. Here the CDR3 DNA reads TGTGCCAGCAGAACAGGGGTTTACGAGCAGTACTTC.

This clonotype was recorded many times. This rearrangement joins TRBV20-1 to TRBJ1-1, with D unclear. V was cut by 2 bases and J by 1 base, with 2 bases left in between. The CDR3 has 11 residues. Germline-derived CDR1 and CDR2 are DFQATT and SNEGSKA (reference sequence). The CDR3 sequence is CSARPNTEAFF. CDR3 nucleotide sequence: TGCAGTGCTAGACCGAACACTGAAGCTTTCTTT.

The V call is TRBV11-3, the J call TRBJ1-6; no definite D call. V lost 5 bases and J 7 bases, leaving 12 bases between the germline ends. This CDR3 comprises 14 residues. Germline V lookup: CDR1 SGHNT, CDR2 YENEEA. The CDR3 bases are TGTGCCAGCAGCCATGACGGCTTGAATTCACCCCTCCACTTT. Protein product: CASSHDGLNSPLHF. Using reference TRBV11-3 and TRBJ1-6 for the parts outside the CDR3, the full variable domain is EAGVVQSPRYKIIEKKQPVAFWCNPISGHNTLYWYLQNLGQGPELLIRYENEEAVDDSQLPKDRFSAERLKGVDSTLKIQPAELGDSAVYLCASSHDGLNSPLHFGNGTRLTVT.

This sequence joins TRBV5-4 and TRBJ2-3, with TRBD2 identical over 14 bases. CDR1 and CDR2 from the germline V gene are SGHNT and YYREEE (reference sequence). V lost 2 bases, J lost 4 bases, and 12 bases stayed unmatched. The CDR3 covers 19 residues. In nucleotides, the CDR3 is TGTGCCAGCAGCTTCCGGACTAGCGGGGGGAGTGGAGTCCCAGATACGCAGTATTTT. This translates into CASSFRTSGGSGVPDTQYF.

This clonotype was counted at least ten times. The genes are TRBV20-1 and TRBJ2-2; D may be TRBD2 (7 bases). V was clipped by 0 bases and J by 4 bases, with 15 bases between them. CDR1 DFQATT and CDR2 SNEGSKA come from the germline V gene (reference sequence). CDR3 length: 16 residues. CDR3 sequence (DNA): TGCAGTGCTAGAGATTGGGGGGGGCTGGGCACCGGGGAGCTGTTTTTT. Its translation: CSARDWGGLGTGELFF.

This CDR3 reads CASSLTRYNEQFF. The CDR3 bases are TGTGCCAGCAGCCTAACCCGGTACAATGAGCAGTTCTTC. V is TRBV12-3 or TRBV12-4 and J is TRBJ2-1; D gene unclear. Trimming removed 6 bases at V and 4 bases at J, with 10 bases between. The CDR3 runs to 13 residues.

This clonotype occurred a few times. The chain links TRBV2 to TRBJ2-1; a possible D gene is TRBD2 (6 bases). Germline-derived CDR1 and CDR2 are SNHLY and FYNNEI. Trimming took off 7 bases at V and 5 bases at J, with 9 bases between the two ends. This CDR3 has 12 residues. The CDR3 coding sequence is TGTGCCAGCATGCGGGGCGACAATGAGCAGTTCTTC. Its translation: CASMRGDNEQFF.

In its sample, this clonotype was seen a few times. The V gene is TRBV29-1, the J gene TRBJ1-1, with unresolved D. Germline lookup yields CDR1 SQVTM and CDR2 ANQGSEA. The V end was cut by 2 bases, the J end by 7 bases, with 11 bases between. CDR3 length: 12 amino acids. CDR3 bases: TGCAGCGTTGAATCGGATAGGATTGAAGCTTTCTTT. Its translation: CSVESDRIEAFF.

In its sample, this clonotype was seen many times. The rearrangement joins TRBV29-1 to TRBJ1-2; 8 bases fit TRBD1. There are 12 residues in the CDR3. The germline V gene encodes CDR1 SQVTM and CDR2 ANQGSEA. After removal of 0 bases from V and 8 bases from J, the junction contained 2 bases not matched to a gene. CDR3 amino acids: CSVEDRGQGYTF. The CDR3 nucleotides are TGCAGCGTTGAAGACAGGGGGCAAGGCTACACCTTC.

This clonotype has a count of ten or more. This rearrangement joins TRBV29-1 to TRBJ1-1, with TRBD1 as a possible D gene (5 bases). This CDR3 is built from 14 residues. Looked up from germline, CDR1 is SQVTM and CDR2 is ANQGSEA. Trimming stripped 6 bases from V and 2 bases from J, with 16 bases between. The CDR3 reads CSVGTDRVNTEAFF. The CDR3 DNA is TGCAGCGTCGGGACTGATAGGGTTAACACTGAAGCTTTCTTT.

This clonotype showed up just a few times. V and J are TRBV20-1 and TRBJ2-1; TRBD2 matches at 8 bases. Germline V gene lookup returns CDR1 DFQATT and CDR2 SNEGSKA (reference sequence). The V gene end was trimmed by 3 bases and the J gene end by 0 bases; junction bases not matched to a gene: 7. The CDR3 has 16 residues. The CDR3 DNA is TGCAGTGCTAGTGTTGCGGGAGGTTCCTCCTACAATGAGCAGTTCTTC. Translation gives CSASVAGGSSYNEQFF.

This clonotype was detected ten times or more. The chain uses TRBV2 and TRBJ2-7; no firm D call. The CDR3 spans 11 residues. Trimming stripped 4 bases from V and 2 bases from J, with 3 bases between. CDR1 is SNHLY and CDR2 is FYNNEI in the germline V gene. CDR3 DNA: TGTGCCAGCAGTGCTACCTACGAGCAGTACTTC. Its translation: CASSATYEQYF.

The V gene is TRBV2, the J gene TRBJ2-7; D is unresolved. Germline CDR1 SNHLY, CDR2 FYNNEI. The CDR3 is 13 residues long. V was shortened by 3 bases and J by 2 bases, with 8 bases between the two germline ends. CDR3 protein: CASSDGTTYEQYF. As DNA, the CDR3 is TGTGCCAGCAGTGACGGCACCACCTACGAGCAGTACTTC.

The V call is TRBV10-3, the J call TRBJ2-1, with D tentatively TRBD2 (5 bases). This CDR3 spans 15 amino acids. From germline, CDR1 is ENHRY and CDR2 SYGVKD. Trimming removed 8 bases at V and 6 bases at J, with 20 bases between. CDR3 bases: TGTGCCATCGGGAATGGAGCGGAAGGAGGCAATGAGCAGTTCTTC. Amino acid sequence: CAIGNGAEGGNEQFF.

The chain links TRBV12-3 or TRBV12-4 to TRBJ2-1; tentatively, D is TRBD1 (6 bases). V shed 6 bases and J shed 7 bases, with 16 bases lying between them. The CDR3 consists of 14 residues. CDR3 nucleotides: TGTGCCAGCAGAGACAGGTCGGGCAGGAATGAGCAGTTCTTC. Its translation is CASRDRSGRNEQFF.

The chain is built from TRBV12-3 or TRBV12-4 and TRBJ1-6, with D perhaps TRBD1 (5 bases). Trimming stripped 6 bases from V and 8 bases from J, with 11 bases between. The CDR3 consists of 13 residues. CDR3 nucleotide sequence: TGTGCCAGCAGACAGGCTGGGGATTCACCCCTCCACTTT. This translates into CASRQAGDSPLHF.